This passage covers 10 T cell receptor beta chains from one sample sequenced in a study of blood T cell repertoires in COVID-19. Profiled with immunoSEQ multiplex PCR; TCRdb holds only in-frame clones, not every one. The table shows fewer than 450,000 clones, with around 86% occurring only once. Material for sequencing was peripheral blood. These receptors all stem from a woman between 45 and 65 years old with COVID-19, enrolled during active disease.

The chain has TRBV24-1 and TRBJ2-5; TRBD1 might be the D (5 bases). V lost 0 bases and J lost 2, with 9 bases in between. The CDR3 length is 15 residues. CDR1 is KGHDR, CDR2 SFDVKD, per germline. The CDR3 loop reads CATSDLKGKQETQYF. In nucleotides, the CDR3 is TGTGCCACCAGTGATTTGAAGGGGAAACAAGAGACCCAGTACTTC.

This sequence joins TRBV19 and TRBJ1-2; no clear D. Germline values: CDR1 LNHDA, CDR2 SQIVND (reference sequence). V lost 5 bases to trimming and J lost 4 bases, with 11 bases between them. The CDR3 totals 13 residues. CDR3 sequence reads: CASSLMRGYGYTF. In nucleotides, the CDR3 is TGTGCCAGTAGTCTGATGCGAGGCTATGGCTACACCTTC.

DNA of the CDR3: TGTGCCTGGAGTGTACTCGGTACGCAGTATTTT. Translation gives CAWSVLGTQYF. The chain is built from TRBV30 and TRBJ2-3; D is unclear. CDR3 length: 11 amino acids. Per the germline V gene, CDR1 is GTSNPN and CDR2 is SVGIG (reference sequence). Deletions cut 0 bases from V and 8 bases from J, with 6 bases between.

The chain carries TRBV2 and TRBJ2-3; 8 bases agree with TRBD2. Germline V gene sequence: CDR1 SNHLY, CDR2 FYNNEI. Losses at the gene ends were 6 bases for V and 3 bases for J; bases not matched to a gene: 14. This CDR3 has 17 amino acids. For the CDR3, the DNA is TGTGCCAGCAGCCCGAGCTGGGGACGGGAGGGAACAGATACGCAGTATTTT. Translation: CASSPSWGREGTDTQYF.

V gene TRBV18 combines with J gene TRBJ2-7; no reliable D call. Trimming pared 3 bases from V and 4 bases from J, leaving 13 bases between. Germline V gene data show CDR1 as KGHSH and CDR2 as LQKENI. The CDR3 runs 14 residues. CDR3 protein: CASSPSGLRYEQYF. The CDR3 DNA follows: TGTGCCAGCTCACCGTCAGGTCTCCGGTACGAGCAGTACTTC.

The chain combines TRBV7-9 with TRBJ2-1; perhaps TRBD2 as D (5 bases). The CDR3 runs to 15 residues. V was trimmed by 4 bases and J by 9 bases, leaving 19 bases between them. Germline lookup yields CDR1 SEHNR and CDR2 FQNEAQ (reference sequence). The CDR3: CASSSTTLVEGEQFF. For the CDR3, the DNA is TGTGCCAGCAGCTCCACTACACTAGTAGAGGGTGAGCAGTTCTTC.

The chain employs TRBV27 and TRBJ1-1; 7 bases fit TRBD1. V was pared by 3 bases and J by 5 bases, with 6 bases of the junction left unmatched. Germline V CDR1 and CDR2: MNHEY, SMNVEV (reference sequence). CDR3 length: 14 residues. The CDR3 region is CASSFRGRVTEAFF. In DNA form, the CDR3 reads TGTGCCAGCAGTTTTAGGGGGCGGGTTACTGAAGCTTTCTTT.

J is TRBJ2-1 and V is TRBV15, with TRBD1 matching 7 bases. CDR3 size: 16 residues. The V and J ends lost 0 bases and 2 bases, in that order; junction bases with no gene match: 4. Germline loops: CDR1 LNHNV, CDR2 YYDKDF (reference sequence). The CDR3 DNA sequence: TGTGCCACCAGCAGAGAAAGACAGGGAGCCTACAATGAGCAGTTCTTC. Its translation is CATSRERQGAYNEQFF.

The genes are TRBV7-2 and TRBJ2-5; TRBD1 aligns across 9 bases. The germline V gene has CDR1 SGHTA and CDR2 FQGNSA. CDR3 length: 15 amino acids. The J segment lost 7 bases and the V segment lost 0 bases, leaving 6 bases of the junction unmatched. CDR3 DNA sequence: TGTGCCAGCAGCTTAGCTTTGACAGGGGGAGGGACCCAGTACTTC. Amino acids: CASSLALTGGGTQYF.

The chain carries TRBV5-1 and TRBJ2-7; tentatively, D is TRBD1 (5 bases). The V gene's germline CDR1 is SGHRS and CDR2 YFSETQ. Trimming left V 0 bases short and J 1 base short, with 11 bases between. This CDR3 contains 15 residues. CDR3 amino acids: CASSLVTAGSYEQYF. The DNA of the CDR3 is TGCGCCAGCAGCTTGGTGACAGCTGGATCCTACGAGCAGTACTTC. Full variable domain (missing parts from reference TRBV5-1 and TRBJ2-7): KAGVTQTPRYLIKTRGQQVTLSCSPISGHRSVSWYQQTPGQGLQFLFEYFSETQRNKGNFPGRFSGRQFSNSRSEMNVSTLELGDSALYLCASSLVTAGSYEQYFGPGTRLTVT.